These 15 T cell receptor beta chains share one sample of origin, sequenced in a study of CD8+CD57+ T cells in acquired aplastic anemia. Selection for sequencing was limited to patients who had shown CD8+CD57+ cell expansion by flow cytometry. TCR beta VDJ and CDR3 profiling used genomic DNA as template. MiXCR was run by TCRdb on the reads, yielding one entry per CDR3 protein. The sample lists 450,000 to 600,000 distinct CDR3 sequences, about a third occurring once. Source material: sorted CD4+, CD8+, or CD8+CD57+ T cells (not recorded which) from PBMCs. The receptors shown here come from a human donor with aplastic anemia.

The rearrangement joins TRBV10-1 to TRBJ1-5; TRBD1 matches at 10 bases. The length of the CDR3 is 15 residues. CDR1 WNHNN and CDR2 SYGVQD come from the germline V gene (reference sequence). V lost 6 bases and J lost 2; bases outside the gene matches: 4. This CDR3 is CASSRDRGGNQPQHF. CDR3 sequence (DNA): TGCGCCAGCAGCCGGGACAGGGGAGGCAATCAGCCCCAGCATTTT.

The chain joins TRBV12-3 or TRBV12-4 to TRBJ1-5; 7 bases are shared with TRBD1. The CDR3 extends over 16 amino acids. The ends lost 5 bases at V and 2 bases at J; junction bases unmatched: 9. CDR3 amino acids: CASSQIEGAGNQPQHF. CDR3 DNA sequence: TGTGCCAGCAGTCAGATTGAGGGGGCAGGCAATCAGCCCCAGCATTTT.

Concerning this clonotype itself: One end of the junction varies from germline; a read error may be responsible. V usage is TRBV28 and J usage is TRBJ1-2; TRBD1 agrees at 8 bases. CDR3 length: 13 residues. CDR1 is MDHEN and CDR2 is SYDVKM in the germline V gene. The CDR3 DNA reads as TGTGCCAGCAGTTTACAGGGGGCTCAAGGCTGCACCTTC. Amino acid sequence: CASSLQGAQGCTF.

To note about this clonotype: One junction end disagrees with the germline gene, perhaps due to a read error. The genes are TRBV6-1 and TRBJ1-2, with D possibly matching TRBD1 (5 bases). The CDR3 is 13 amino acids. Germline CDR1 MNHNS, CDR2 SASEGT. CDR3 DNA sequence: TGTGCCACCCTGAGAGGGGCCAACTATGGCCACACCTTC. Encoded protein: CATLRGANYGHTF.

The chain combines TRBV3-1 with TRBJ1-1; D perhaps matches TRBD1 (5 bases). The germline V and J ends were trimmed by 3 bases and 2 bases, with 13 bases remaining between them. The CDR3 loop spans 15 amino acids. Germline lookup yields CDR1 LGHDT and CDR2 YNNKEL (reference sequence). CDR3 sequence (DNA): TGTGCCAGCAGCCACGGCAGGGAGAGAAACACTGAAGCTTTCTTT. Translation: CASSHGRERNTEAFF.

There are many counts of this clonotype. The chain joins TRBV6-1 to TRBJ2-7; TRBD1 aligns across 7 bases. J gave up 3 bases and V 8 bases, and 13 bases lay outside the gene matches. Germline values: CDR1 MNHNS, CDR2 SASEGT. The CDR3 runs to 15 residues. The CDR3 DNA reads as TGTGCCAGCCTAAGGACAGGAGCCGGTAGCTACGAGCAGTACTTC. Translated, it gives CASLRTGAGSYEQYF.

This clonotype showed up many times. V and J are TRBV9 and TRBJ1-1; D is unclear. V shed 4 bases and J shed 1 base, with 8 bases lying between them. This CDR3 has 13 residues. CDR1 and CDR2 (germline): SGDLS, YYNGEE. Written as DNA, the CDR3 is TGTGCCAGCAGCCTCGGGAAGAACACTGAAGCTTTCTTT. Translating it yields CASSLGKNTEAFF.

This sequence joins TRBV24-1 and TRBJ2-7, with 9 bases that match TRBD2. CDR1 is KGHDR and CDR2 is SFDVKD in the germline V gene. With V trimmed by 9 bases and J by 1 base, 6 bases remained unmatched. This CDR3 spans 14 amino acids. CDR3 sequence: CATYSGGLSYEQYF. CDR3 bases: TGTGCCACCTACAGCGGGGGGCTATCCTACGAGCAGTACTTC.

In its sample, this clonotype was seen a few times. The V gene is TRBV2, the J gene TRBJ2-7, with D tentatively TRBD1 (6 bases). Germline CDR1 reads SNHLY; CDR2 reads FYNNEI. CDR3 length: 14 residues. Trimming took 8 bases from V and 0 from J, leaving 14 bases between them. The CDR3 loop reads CASAQRGGSYEQYF. CDR3 nucleotides: TGTGCCAGCGCCCAACGAGGGGGCTCCTACGAGCAGTACTTC.

This clonotype was picked up a small number of times. The chain uses TRBV6-2 or TRBV6-3 and TRBJ1-2; possibly TRBD1 for D (6 bases). Germline V gene data show CDR1 as MNHEY and CDR2 as SVGEGT. V lost 6 bases, J lost 1 base, and 12 bases lay in between. This CDR3 contains 14 residues. The CDR3: CASRRDRFNYGYTF. The DNA of the CDR3 is TGTGCCAGCAGAAGAGACAGGTTTAACTATGGCTACACCTTC.

This clonotype was detected ten times or more. J is TRBJ1-5 and V is TRBV20-1, with unresolved D. Trimming left V 1 base short and J 0 bases short, with 10 bases between. CDR3 length: 15 amino acids. Germline V CDR1 and CDR2: DFQATT, SNEGSKA (reference sequence). The CDR3 spells CSARGATYSNQPQHF. CDR3 bases: TGCAGTGCTAGAGGAGCTACCTATAGCAATCAGCCCCAGCATTTT.

This clonotype was seen only a few times. The chain employs TRBV19 and TRBJ2-2, with 9 bases that match TRBD1. The CDR3 spans 12 residues. Germline values: CDR1 LNHDA, CDR2 SQIVND (reference sequence). V dropped 8 bases and J dropped 5; count of bases not matched to a gene: 0. CDR3 coding DNA: TGTGCCAGTGGACAGGGGACCGGGGAGCTGTTTTTT. Encoded protein: CASGQGTGELFF.

The sample holds many counts of this clonotype. V gene TRBV14 combines with J gene TRBJ1-5; D gene uncertain. Trimming removed 1 base from V and 3 bases from J, with 7 bases in between. There are 14 residues in the CDR3. CDR1 is SGHDN and CDR2 is FVKESK in the germline V gene. The CDR3 protein is CASSQGQINQPQHF. CDR3 DNA sequence: TGTGCCAGCAGCCAAGGGCAGATCAATCAGCCCCAGCATTTT.

This clonotype occurred a few times. The chain combines TRBV25-1 with TRBJ1-1; D may be TRBD1 (5 bases). V was cut by 6 bases and J by 0 bases, with 17 bases left in between. This CDR3 region has 16 residues. Germline lookup yields CDR1 MGHDK and CDR2 SYGVNS. CDR3 nucleotides: TGTGCCAGCAGCCACACCGCAGGGACCATGAACACTGAAGCTTTCTTT. Protein product: CASSHTAGTMNTEAFF.

DNA for the CDR3: TGTGCCACCCAACCCACGGGACAGGGGACACGCGAGCAGTACTTC. This translates into CATQPTGQGTREQYF. This chain links TRBV24-1 with TRBJ2-7; 10 bases fit TRBD1. V lost 9 bases, J lost 6 bases, and 13 bases stayed unmatched. Per germline, CDR1 KGHDR and CDR2 SFDVKD. This CDR3 contains 15 residues.